This entry is about one TCR beta chain. The data were taken from a study of blood T cell repertoires in COVID-19. Looking at the study overall: Some COVID-19 samples were acute and others convalescent; all came from the United States, Italy and Spain. From T cells, B-cell-depleted T cells, or PBMCs came the material, which was cDNA or gDNA.

The CDR3 has 16 amino acids. In germline, CDR1 is KGHDR, CDR2 SFDVKD. With V trimmed by 5 bases and J by 7 bases, 13 bases remained unmatched. Original analysis: Scientists estimated how many nucleated cells there were by amplifying reference gene primers. Sequencing was performed with immunoSEQ multiplex PCR; in TCRdb, only in-frame clones are kept and a portion is missing. That table supplies the V and J calls and clone size; D and trimming were determined from the DNA. The profile shows around 140,000 clones, 75% to 90% of them singletons. Specimen: peripheral blood. V usage is TRBV24-1 and J usage is TRBJ2-3; the match to TRBD2 covers 8 bases. The receptor was derived from a man aged 50 or older with active COVID-19. CDR3 region: CATSAPGAGGLHTQYF. CDR3 sequence (DNA): TGTGCCACCAGTGCCCCGGGGGCGGGGGGCTTACATACGCAGTATTTT.